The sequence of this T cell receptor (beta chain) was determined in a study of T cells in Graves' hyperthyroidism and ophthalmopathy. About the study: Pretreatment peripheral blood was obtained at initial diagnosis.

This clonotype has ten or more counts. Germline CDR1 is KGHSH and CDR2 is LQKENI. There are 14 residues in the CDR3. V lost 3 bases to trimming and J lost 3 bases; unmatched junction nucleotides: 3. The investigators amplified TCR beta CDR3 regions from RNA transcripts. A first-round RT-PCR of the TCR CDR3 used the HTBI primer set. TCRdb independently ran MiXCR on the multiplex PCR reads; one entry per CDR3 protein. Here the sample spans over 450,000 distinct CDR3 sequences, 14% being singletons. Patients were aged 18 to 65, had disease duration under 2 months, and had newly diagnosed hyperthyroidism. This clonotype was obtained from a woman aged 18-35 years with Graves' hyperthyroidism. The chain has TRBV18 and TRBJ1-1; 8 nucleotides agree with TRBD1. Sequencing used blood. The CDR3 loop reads CASSPQDRDTEAFF. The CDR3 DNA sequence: TGTGCCAGCTCACCTCAGGACAGGGACACTGAAGCTTTCTTT. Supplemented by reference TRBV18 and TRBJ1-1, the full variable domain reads NAGVMQNPRHLVRRRGQEARLRCSPMKGHSHVYWYRQLPEEGLKFMVYLQKENIIDESGMPKERFSAEFPKEGPSILRIQQVVRGDSAAYFCASSPQDRDTEAFFGQGTRLTVV.